This is a list of T cell receptor beta chains from one sample in a study of OX40 agonist ivuxolimab in advanced cancers. The data were produced by immunoSEQ multiplex PCR, yet TCRdb's version contains in-frame clones alone and is incomplete. The sample records fewer than 65,000 clones, 75% to 85% being singletons. Source: CD4+ or CD8+ T cells sorted from blood, taken in a trial of the OX40 agonist ivuxolimab. These receptor sequences come from an adult with an advanced solid tumor such as melanoma, head and neck, liver or kidney cancer. The CDR3 runs from the conserved cysteine through the conserved F or W. A D gene is named only where the DNA matches it firmly. Size is stated for part of the rows, as once, few or many counts, or as a class when the clone is expanded.

size | D | J | V | length | CDR3 | DNA
. | . | TRBJ1-1 | TRBV30 | 13 | CAWSRTLNTEAFF | TGTGCCTGGAGTCGTACCCTGAACACTGAAGCTTTCTTT
. | . | TRBJ2-7 | TRBV6-5 | 14 | CASSYFLGDYEQYF | TGTGCCAGCAGTTATTTTCTTGGCGACTACGAGCAGTACTTC
. | . | TRBJ1-2 | TRBV6-5 | 13 | CASSYSRAGGYTF | TGTGCCAGCAGTTACTCTCGGGCGGGTGGCTACACCTTC
. | TRBD1 | TRBJ1-5 | TRBV27 | 14 | CASSLGTVNQPQHF | TGTGCCAGCAGTCTGGGGACAGTTAATCAGCCCCAGCATTTT
. | . | TRBJ2-5 | TRBV11-2 | 16 | CASSRTGRERGETQYF | TGTGCCAGCAGCCGAACGGGAAGGGAACGCGGGGAGACCCAGTACTTC
. | . | TRBJ2-5 | TRBV11-1 | 14 | CASGMNRAQETQYF | TGTGCCAGCGGAATGAACCGGGCCCAAGAGACCCAGTACTTC
. | . | TRBJ1-5 | TRBV18 | 15 | CASSPSADSIRPQHF | TGTGCCAGCTCACCATCGGCGGACAGTATCAGGCCCCAGCATTTT
. | TRBD1 | TRBJ1-4 | TRBV25-1 | 13 | CASSTGEREKLFF | TGTGCCAGCAGTACAGGGGAGCGAGAAAAACTGTTTTTT
once | TRBD2 | TRBJ2-7 | TRBV5-1 | 17 | CASGNRRLAGETYEQYF | TGCGCCAGCGGCAACCGCCGACTAGCGGGCGAAACCTACGAGCAGTACTTC
. | . | TRBJ2-3 | TRBV11-3 | 15 | CASSSGLTNPDTQYF | TGTGCCAGCAGCTCGGGACTTACAAATCCAGATACGCAGTATTTT
. | TRBD2 | TRBJ2-1 | TRBV9 | 14 | CASSLAGKVNEQFF | TGTGCCAGCAGTCTAGCGGGAAAAGTGAATGAGCAGTTCTTC
. | TRBD1 | TRBJ2-5 | TRBV5-1 | 14 | CASSPGTAKETQYF | TGCGCCAGCAGCCCCGGGACAGCTAAAGAGACCCAGTACTTC
few | TRBD2 | TRBJ2-1 | TRBV7-9 | 12 | CASSAGLNEQFF | TGTGCCAGCAGCGCGGGACTAAATGAGCAGTTCTTC
. | . | TRBJ1-4 | TRBV23-1 | 16 | CASSQFLGATNEKLFF | TGCGCCAGCAGTCAATTCTTAGGGGCAACTAATGAAAAACTGTTTTTT
. | TRBD1 | TRBJ2-2 | TRBV6-6 | 13 | CASSDRVTGELFF | TGTGCCAGCAGTGACAGGGTCACCGGGGAGCTGTTTTTT
. | . | TRBJ1-2 | TRBV5-1 | 13 | CASKIIGRYGYTF | TGCGCCAGCAAGATAATCGGGAGGTATGGCTACACCTTC
. | . | TRBJ2-7 | TRBV9 | 18 | CASSSRPQTSLTSYEQYF | TGTGCCAGCAGCTCACGACCCCAGACCTCATTAACCTCCTACGAGCAGTACTTC
. | . | TRBJ2-2 | TRBV5-6 | 13 | CASSLGHTGELFF | TGTGCCAGCAGCTTGGGCCACACCGGGGAGCTGTTTTTT
. | TRBD2 | TRBJ2-1 | TRBV5-6 | 16 | CASSPGLAGAYNEQFF | TGTGCCAGCAGCCCCGGACTAGCGGGGGCCTACAATGAGCAGTTCTTC
. | . | TRBJ2-1 | TRBV7-2 | 14 | CASSLPRDSREKFF | TGTGCCAGCAGCTTACCCCGGGACTCCCGGGAAAAGTTCTTC
once | . | TRBJ1-5 | TRBV27 | 15 | CASSLMARSNQPQHF | TGTGCCAGCAGTTTAATGGCGAGGAGCAATCAGCCCCAGCATTTT
. | . | TRBJ2-3 | TRBV21-1 | 14 | CASSRRERTDTQYF | TGTGCCAGCAGCAGGCGGGAGCGCACAGATACGCAGTATTTT
. | . | TRBJ2-1 | TRBV6-6 | 16 | CASTGTAGTRDNEQFF | TGTGCCAGCACCGGAACAGCGGGCACACGAGACAATGAGCAGTTCTTC
. | . | TRBJ2-1 | TRBV21-1 | 16 | CASSKRIAGARDEQFF | TGTGCCAGCAGCAAACGGATAGCGGGAGCTCGGGATGAGCAGTTCTTC
. | TRBD2 | TRBJ2-7 | TRBV7-2 | 16 | CASSLGTSGRLYEQYF | TGTGCCAGCAGCTTAGGGACTAGCGGGAGGCTCTACGAGCAGTACTTC
. | TRBD2 | TRBJ2-1 | TRBV30 | 13 | CAWTGLEAHEQFF | TGTGCCTGGACGGGACTAGAGGCCCATGAGCAGTTCTTC
. | . | TRBJ2-5 | TRBV27 | 14 | CASSVGPLEETQYF | TGTGCCAGCAGTGTCGGCCCGCTGGAAGAGACCCAGTACTTC
. | . | TRBJ2-7 | TRBV5-5 | 13 | CASSPPDSYEQYF | TGTGCCAGCAGCCCTCCAGATTCCTACGAGCAGTACTTC
. | TRBD1 | TRBJ1-1 | TRBV19 | 14 | CASRETGMNTEAFF | TGTGCCAGTAGGGAGACAGGGATGAACACTGAAGCTTTCTTT
. | . | TRBJ2-7 | TRBV5-6 | 14 | CASTVAESSYEQYF | TGTGCCAGCACCGTAGCAGAAAGCTCCTACGAGCAGTACTTC
. | . | TRBJ2-2 | TRBV7-2 | 14 | CASRRGPNTGELFF | TGTGCCAGCCGGCGGGGGCCGAACACCGGGGAGCTGTTTTTT
. | . | TRBJ1-5 | TRBV12-2 | 11 | CASRLGQPQHF | TGTGCAAGTCGCCTAGGACAGCCCCAGCATTTT
. | . | TRBJ2-1 | TRBV7-2 | 14 | CASSFGQNHNEQFF | TGTGCCAGCAGCTTCGGACAGAACCACAATGAGCAGTTCTTC
. | . | TRBJ1-2 | TRBV6-1 | 14 | CASSEFGSGYGYTF | TGTGCCAGCAGTGAGTTCGGGAGCGGCTATGGCTACACCTTC
many | . | TRBJ1-1 | TRBV7-3 | 16 | CASSSLPQQDNTEAFF | TGTGCCAGCAGCTCTCTGCCCCAACAGGACAACACTGAAGCTTTCTTT
. | . | TRBJ1-5 | TRBV19 | 15 | CASKDRGGSDQPQHF | TGTGCCAGTAAAGATAGGGGTGGGTCGGATCAGCCCCAGCATTTT
. | TRBD1 | TRBJ1-6 | TRBV19 | 16 | CASSTGTGINNSPLHF | TGTGCCAGTAGTACTGGGACAGGGATCAATAATTCACCCCTCCACTTT
. | TRBD2 | TRBJ2-1 | TRBV5-1 | 14 | CASSSAGGYNEQFF | TGCGCCAGCAGCTCAGCGGGGGGGTACAATGAGCAGTTCTTC
. | TRBD1 | TRBJ1-5 | TRBV28 | 14 | CASSRRQGNQPQHF | TGTGCCAGCAGCCGACGACAGGGGAATCAGCCCCAGCATTTT
few | . | TRBJ1-5 | TRBV28 | 14 | CASLSPTSNQPQHF | TGTGCCAGCCTCAGTCCGACTAGCAATCAGCCCCAGCATTTT
. | . | TRBJ2-1 | TRBV19 | 16 | CASSILGDSSYNEQFF | TGTGCCAGTAGTATTTTGGGGGATAGCTCCTACAATGAGCAGTTCTTC
. | . | TRBJ1-1 | TRBV6-5 | 13 | CASTKGVTAEAFF | TGTGCCAGCACTAAGGGGGTTACGGCTGAAGCTTTCTTT
. | TRBD2 | TRBJ2-1 | TRBV6-6 | 15 | CASSRGLAGEDEQFF | TGTGCCAGCAGTCGGGGACTAGCGGGAGAAGATGAGCAGTTCTTC
. | TRBD2 | TRBJ2-1 | TRBV7-3 | 16 | CASSSIAGGLNNEQFF | TGTGCCAGCAGCTCTATAGCGGGGGGGCTTAACAATGAGCAGTTCTTC
few | TRBD2 | TRBJ2-1 | TRBV19 | 15 | CASSALAGSYNEQFF | TGTGCCAGTAGCGCGCTAGCGGGGTCCTACAATGAGCAGTTCTTC
. | TRBD1 | TRBJ2-3 | TRBV5-1 | 14 | CASSKDRDTDTQYF | TGCGCCAGCAGCAAGGACAGGGACACAGATACGCAGTATTTT
. | . | TRBJ1-1 | TRBV14 | 12 | CASSQAGGEAFF | TGTGCCAGCAGCCAAGCCGGTGGTGAAGCTTTCTTT
. | . | TRBJ1-1 | TRBV5-1 | 12 | CASSLGSTEAFF | TGCGCCAGCAGCCTGGGGAGCACTGAAGCTTTCTTT